Given below is one TCR beta chain in context. The antigen it recognizes is unknown. No base quality values were provided; no much bigger clone lies one nucleotide off. These data come from a study of blood T cell repertoires in COVID-19 (dated by TCRdb to about 2020). General notes on the study: Samples covering the acute and convalescent phases of COVID-19 were provided by collaborators in the United States, Italy and Spain. Where available, HLA class I and class II types were obtained from metadata supplied by the sample provider rather than from assay-based typing. The sample metadata nearly always contained a de-identified subject ID, COVID-19 status, age in years and sex. Samples came from the ongoing ImmuneRACE study (first 160 participants) plus 1,254 subjects from 6 global collaborators. The material from the prospective study consisted of cDNA or gDNA derived from T cells, B-cell-depleted T cells, or PBMCs. The dataset comprised deeply sampled blood TCRbeta repertoires from subjects exposed to, actively infected with, or recovered from COVID-19. The repertoires were made available in a free public database intended to serve as a resource for research on the immune response to SARS-CoV-2. Results and caveats for the whole study, not just this receptor: The quantity of clinical and demographic metadata differed by source and by participant and was supplied without curation.

TCRbeta CDR3 regions were amplified from genomic DNA by means of the immunoSEQ Assay, a bias-controlled multiplex PCR. Per the original workflow: The number of nucleated cells in each sample was estimated from the amplification of reference gene primers within the assay. To quantify the absolute abundance of each unique TCRbeta CDR3 rearrangement, sequence reads were collapsed and filtered. For each sample, productive Simpson clonality was calculated by taking the square root of Simpson's diversity index across productive rearrangements. What TCRdb holds here is the immuneACCESS table cut down to in-frame rearrangements. Part of the clones is not present; checked against another copy, under half of the missing clones reflect an unresolved V gene, and the others are unexplained. The DNA was the basis for D and trimming; V, J and clone size are from that table. The sample yields fewer than 30,000 clones; over 75% were counted once. The ten largest clonotypes hold roughly a quarter of the sample.

Reading the germline V gene gives CDR1 SGHVS and CDR2 FQNEAQ. V ends up 1 base short and J 3 bases short, with an unmatched junction base count of 6. Inclusive of the bounding cysteine and phenylalanine, the CDR3 is 17 residues long. CDR3 DNA is the only sequence kept; it has 51 bases, read in frame from the first base. Whole blood was collected in K2EDTA tubes by collaborating institutions according to the institutions' own protocols. For TCRbeta analysis, collaborators shipped samples in one of three forms: frozen whole blood, isolated PBMCs, or DNA extracted from either of those sample types. Recombination linked TRBV7-8 to TRBJ2-3; TRBD2 aligns with 11 central bases. Sequenced input: peripheral blood. This TCR was sampled from a human donor in a cohort sampled during active COVID-19. The bases are TGTGCCAGCAGCTTAGGTGGTAGCGGGGGGGCTACAGATACGCAGTATTTT. Its coded protein is CASSLGGSGGATDTQYF.